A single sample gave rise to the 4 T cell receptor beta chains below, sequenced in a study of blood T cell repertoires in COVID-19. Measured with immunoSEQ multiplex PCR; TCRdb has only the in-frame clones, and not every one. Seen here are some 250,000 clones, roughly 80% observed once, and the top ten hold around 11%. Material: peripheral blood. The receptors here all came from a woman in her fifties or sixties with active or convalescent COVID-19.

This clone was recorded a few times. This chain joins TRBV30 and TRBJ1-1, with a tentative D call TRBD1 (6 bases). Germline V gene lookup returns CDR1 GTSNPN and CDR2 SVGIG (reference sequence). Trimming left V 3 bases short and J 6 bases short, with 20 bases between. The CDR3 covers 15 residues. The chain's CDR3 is CAWRRGTNRDAEAFF. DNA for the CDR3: TGTGCCTGGAGGCGGGGGACGAACAGGGACGCTGAAGCTTTCTTT.

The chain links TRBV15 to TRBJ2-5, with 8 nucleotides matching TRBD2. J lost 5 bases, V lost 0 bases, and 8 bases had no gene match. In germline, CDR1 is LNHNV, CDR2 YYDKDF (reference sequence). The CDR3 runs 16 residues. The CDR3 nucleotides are TGTGCCACCAGCAGAGATAGGTGGGGCGGGAGGGAGACCCAGTACTTC. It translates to CATSRDRWGGRETQYF.

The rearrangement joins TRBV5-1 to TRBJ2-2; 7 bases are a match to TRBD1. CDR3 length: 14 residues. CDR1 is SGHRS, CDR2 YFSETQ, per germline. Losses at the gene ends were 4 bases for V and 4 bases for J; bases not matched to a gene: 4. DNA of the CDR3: TGCGCCAGCAGCGGGGGACAGTCCACCGGGGAGCTGTTTTTT. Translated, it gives CASSGGQSTGELFF.

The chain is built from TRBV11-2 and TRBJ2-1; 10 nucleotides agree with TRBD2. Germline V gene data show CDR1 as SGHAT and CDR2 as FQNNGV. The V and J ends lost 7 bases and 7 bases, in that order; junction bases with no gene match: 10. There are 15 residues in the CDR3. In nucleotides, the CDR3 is TGTGCCAGCACGGCAGCGGGGGGGCCTTGGAATGAGCAGTTCTTC. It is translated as CASTAAGGPWNEQFF. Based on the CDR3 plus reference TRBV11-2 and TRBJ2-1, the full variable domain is EAGVAQSPRYKIIEKRQSVAFWCNPISGHATLYWYQQILGQGPKLLIQFQNNGVVDDSQLPKDRFSAERLKGVDSTLKIQPAKLEDSAVYLCASTAAGGPWNEQFFGPGTRLTVL.